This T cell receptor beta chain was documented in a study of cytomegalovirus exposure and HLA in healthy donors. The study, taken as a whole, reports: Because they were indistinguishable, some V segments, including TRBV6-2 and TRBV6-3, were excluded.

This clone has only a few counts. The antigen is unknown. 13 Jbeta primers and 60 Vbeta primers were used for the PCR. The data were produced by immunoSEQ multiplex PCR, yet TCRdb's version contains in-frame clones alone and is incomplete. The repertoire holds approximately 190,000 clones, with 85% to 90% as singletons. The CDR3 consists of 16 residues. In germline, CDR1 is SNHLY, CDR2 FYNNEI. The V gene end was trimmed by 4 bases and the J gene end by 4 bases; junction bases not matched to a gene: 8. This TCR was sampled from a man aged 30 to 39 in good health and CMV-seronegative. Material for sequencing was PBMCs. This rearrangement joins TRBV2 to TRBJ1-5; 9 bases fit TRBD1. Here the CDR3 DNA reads TGTGCCAGCAGTGTCCAACGGACAGGGGTGAATCAGCCCCAGCATTTT. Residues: CASSVQRTGVNQPQHF.